A single sample gave rise to the 28 T cell receptor beta chains below, sequenced in a study of beta chain features in type 1 diabetes (dated by TCRdb to 2017 to 2018). Library preparation employed the immunoSEQ multiplex PCR assay. The High Capacity cDNA Reverse Transcription Kit was used to reverse transcribe all of the isolated RNA, meaning that expressed TCRB transcripts were what got sequenced. The table was pulled from immuneACCESS by TCRdb, which kept in-frame rearrangements only. Such tables lose some clones; where checked, under half of the loss comes from unresolved V genes, and the rest has no known cause. This sample comprises 300,000 to 450,000 clones, roughly 12% of them detected only once. Roughly 0.0097% of the sample belongs to the ten largest clones. These receptors are not linked to any known antigen. General study outcomes and caveats: A moderate but significant shortening of TCRB CDR3 length was observed in type 1 diabetes patients in all four CD4+ subsets.

The material sequenced was naive CD4+ T cells from blood. In light of the paper, this sample's cell subset or site label describes: true naive CD4+ T cells. The receptor set was obtained from a woman younger than 30 with type 1 diabetes.

There are a few counts of this clone. The rearrangement links TRBV6-5 to TRBJ2-7; 10 nucleotides agree with TRBD2. The junction had 2 bases not matched to a gene; V was cut back by 0 bases and J by 0 bases. CDR3 length: 16 amino acids. Germline loops: CDR1 MNHEY, CDR2 SVGAGI. CDR3 sequence (DNA): TGTGCCAGCAGTTACTCGGTAGCGGGGGGCTCCTACGAGCAGTACTTC. This gives the protein CASSYSVAGGSYEQYF.

The rearrangement uses TRBV21-1 and TRBJ2-3; the D segment call TRBD1 is taken from the table without a DNA check. TRBV21-1 is termed a pseudogene. The CDR3 extends over 14 amino acids. CDR3 sequence (DNA): TGTGCCAGCAGCAAACCCCAGTGCACAGATACGCAGTATTTT. This gives the protein CASSKPQCTDTQYF.

This rearrangement joins TRBV5-4 to TRBJ2-7; D perhaps matches TRBD1 (5 bases). Germline-derived CDR1 and CDR2 are SGHNT and YYREEE (reference sequence). The CDR3 runs 13 residues. Trimming removed 4 bases from V and 3 bases from J, with 11 bases in between. The CDR3 is CASSNGQFYEQYF. The CDR3, as DNA: TGTGCCAGCAGCAATGGACAATTCTACGAGCAGTACTTC. The variable domain in full, with the rest retrieved from reference TRBV5-4 and TRBJ2-7, is ETGVTQSPTHLIKTRGQQVTLRCSSQSGHNTVSWYQQALGQGPQFIFQYYREEENGRGNFPPRFSGLQFPNYSSELNVNALELDDSALYLCASSNGQFYEQYFGPGTRLTVT.

In its sample, this clone was seen a few times. This chain joins TRBV4-3 and TRBJ2-3; D unresolved. The CDR3 length is 13 residues. Trimming cost V 0 bases and J 5 bases, with 6 bases left between them. The V gene's germline CDR1 is LGHNA and CDR2 YSLEER. DNA of the CDR3: TGCGCCAGCAGCCAAGAACTAATAGATACGCAGTATTTT. Encoded protein: CASSQELIDTQYF.

This clone turned up a few times. This chain connects TRBV28 to TRBJ2-6; 8 bases are shared with TRBD2. The CDR3 is made up of 14 amino acids. The V gene's germline CDR1 is MDHEN and CDR2 SYDVKM. J gave up 4 bases and V 8 bases, and 4 bases lay outside the gene matches. The CDR3 loop is CASRGGLGANVLTF. In nucleotides, the CDR3 is TGTGCCAGCCGGGGGGGGCTCGGGGCCAACGTCCTGACTTTC.

This sequence joins TRBV5-8 and TRBJ2-1; D might be TRBD1 (6 bases). This CDR3 spans 12 amino acids. Germline V CDR1 and CDR2: SGHTS, YDEGEE. Trimming removed 4 bases from V and 8 bases from J, with 10 bases in between. The CDR3 is CASSIRGYEQFF. The CDR3, as DNA: TGTGCCAGCAGCATCAGGGGTTATGAGCAGTTCTTC. Based on the CDR3 plus reference TRBV5-8 and TRBJ2-1, the full variable domain is EAGVTQSPTHLIKTRGQQATLRCSPISGHTSVYWYQQALGLGLQFLLWYDEGEERNRGNFPPRFSGRQFPNYSSELNVNALELEDSALYLCASSIRGYEQFFGPGTRLTVL.

The rearrangement links TRBV7-9 to TRBJ1-5, with a possible D match to TRBD1 (6 bases). The CDR3 consists of 14 residues. V lost 1 base to trimming and J lost 2 bases, with 6 bases between them. Germline values: CDR1 SEHNR, CDR2 FQNEAQ (reference sequence). The CDR3 loop is CASSLGGRNQPQHF. CDR3 in DNA: TGTGCCAGCAGCTTAGGGGGGCGCAATCAGCCCCAGCATTTT.

The gene calls are TRBV27 and TRBJ2-6; tentative D call: TRBD1 (5 bases). The V end was cut by 5 bases, the J end by 4 bases, with 12 bases between. The CDR3 is 15 amino acids. Germline V gives CDR1 MNHEY, CDR2 SMNVEV (reference sequence). The CDR3 spells CASSRQSAGANVLTF. As DNA, the CDR3 is TGTGCCAGCAGTAGACAGTCGGCCGGGGCCAACGTCCTGACTTTC.

CDR3 protein: CATLNGAESSYEQYF. CDR3 bases: TGTGCCACCCTAAATGGGGCCGAGAGCTCCTACGAGCAGTACTTC. V is TRBV28 and J is TRBJ2-7, with TRBD1 as a possible D gene (5 bases). CDR1 is MDHEN and CDR2 is SYDVKM in the germline V gene. Trimming removed 10 bases at V and 0 bases at J, with 19 bases between. The CDR3 extends over 15 amino acids.

This clone occurred a few times. The V gene is TRBV7-9, the J gene TRBJ2-5, with TRBD1 matching over 8 bases. V was clipped by 6 bases and J by 3 bases; unmatched bases: 0. The V gene's germline CDR1 is SEHNR and CDR2 FQNEAQ (reference sequence). This CDR3 is built from 12 residues. This CDR3 is CASRDREETQYF. The DNA of the CDR3 is TGTGCCAGCAGGGACAGGGAAGAGACCCAGTACTTC.

This chain uses TRBV7-9 with TRBJ1-4, with TRBD1 matching 8 bases. The CDR3 length is 12 residues. J lost 11 bases, V lost 5 bases, and 4 bases had no gene match. The V gene's germline CDR1 is SEHNR and CDR2 FQNEAQ (reference sequence). CDR3 residues: CASSPTGVKLFF. The CDR3 DNA reads as TGTGCCAGCAGCCCGACAGGGGTGAAACTGTTTTTT.

This chain connects TRBV9 to TRBJ2-5; 7 bases line up with TRBD2. After removal of 0 bases from V and 10 bases from J, the junction contained 15 bases not matched to a gene. The CDR3 length is 16 residues. CDR1 SGDLS and CDR2 YYNGEE come from the germline V gene. The CDR3 loop reads CASSVGPVSPGGGQYF. CDR3 sequence (DNA): TGTGCCAGCAGCGTAGGACCAGTATCCCCTGGGGGGGGCCAGTACTTC.

The chain is built from TRBV4-3 and TRBJ1-2; D not resolved. The germline V gene has CDR1 LGHNA and CDR2 YSLEER. This CDR3 has 16 residues. Trimming stripped 0 bases from V and 6 bases from J, with 17 bases between. CDR3 protein: CASSQDLRGFLDGYTF. DNA for the CDR3: TGCGCCAGCAGCCAAGATCTTCGGGGTTTCCTCGATGGCTACACCTTC.

The chain carries TRBV5-4 and TRBJ2-1; 8 positions agree with TRBD2. This CDR3 is 15 amino acids long. CDR1 is SGHNT, CDR2 YYREEE, per germline (reference sequence). With V trimmed by 4 bases and J by 3 bases, 6 bases remained unmatched. The CDR3 nucleotides read TGTGCCAGCAGCATCGGGGGGGGGAACTACAATGAGCAGTTCTTC. Its translation: CASSIGGGNYNEQFF.

This clone was detected a few times. This chain links TRBV7-2 with TRBJ2-3; 8 bases map to TRBD1. Unmatched junction bases numbered 5, after V lost 1 base and J lost 5 bases. This CDR3 comprises 15 residues. Germline assignment: CDR1 SGHTA and CDR2 FQGNSA. In nucleotides, the CDR3 is TGTGCCAGCAGCTTAGTCGTGGACAGGGTAGATACGCAGTATTTT. The encoded protein is CASSLVVDRVDTQYF.

This chain uses TRBV11-2 with TRBJ1-1, with D unclear. This CDR3 comprises 14 residues. The ends were cut back, 0 bases at V and 4 bases at J, with 9 bases in the middle. From germline, CDR1 is SGHAT and CDR2 FQNNGV. The CDR3 DNA reads as TGTGCCAGCAGCTTAGAGGTTTCGAGCACTGAAGCTTTCTTT. Its translation is CASSLEVSSTEAFF.

The genes are TRBV7-2 and TRBJ2-1; D gene unclear. The germline CDR1 and CDR2 sequences are SGHTA and FQGNSA. The germline V and J ends were trimmed by 5 bases and 6 bases, with 11 bases remaining between them. This CDR3 has 13 residues. The CDR3 loop reads CASSPDFRNEQFF. CDR3 DNA: TGTGCCAGCAGCCCCGACTTCCGCAATGAGCAGTTCTTC. The variable domain in full, completed from reference TRBV7-2 and TRBJ2-1, reads GAGVSQSPSNKVTEKGKDVELRCDPISGHTALYWYRQSLGQGLEFLIYFQGNSAPDKSGLPSDRFSAERTGGSVSTLTIQRTQQEDSAVYLCASSPDFRNEQFFGPGTRLTVL.

This clone occurred a few times. V usage is TRBV19 and J usage is TRBJ1-5, with 7 bases that match TRBD1. With V trimmed by 4 bases and J by 1 base, 7 bases remained unmatched. The CDR3 consists of 16 residues. Germline CDR1 reads LNHDA; CDR2 reads SQIVND (reference sequence). The CDR3, as DNA: TGTGCCAGTAGTACCCAGGGACAGATGAGCAATCAGCCCCAGCATTTT. Translating gives CASSTQGQMSNQPQHF.

Only a few counts were recorded for this clone. This chain connects TRBV19 to TRBJ1-4; D gene ambiguous. Germline V gene sequence: CDR1 LNHDA, CDR2 SQIVND (reference sequence). V was clipped by 6 bases and J by 3 bases, with 11 bases between them. The CDR3 sequence is 14 residues long. The CDR3: CASRRMLANEKLFF. Here the CDR3 DNA reads TGTGCCAGTAGGCGTATGCTGGCTAATGAAAAACTGTTTTTT.

This sequence joins TRBV7-2 and TRBJ1-2; D might be TRBD1 (5 bases). Trimming removed 2 bases at V and 4 bases at J, with 11 bases between. The CDR3 extends over 14 amino acids. Germline V gene sequence: CDR1 SGHTA, CDR2 FQGNSA. CDR3 bases: TGTGCCAGCAGCTTATCCAGGGAGGGCTATGGCTACACCTTC. Translation gives CASSLSREGYGYTF.

This clone was recorded a few times. This chain joins TRBV6-8 and TRBJ2-7; 10 bases align to TRBD1. J was trimmed by 1 base and V by 1 base; bases with no gene match: 10. This CDR3 has 18 amino acids. Germline V CDR1 and CDR2: MNHGY, SAAAGT. CDR3 nucleotide sequence: TGTGCCAGCAGTTACTACAACTTTCCGGGACAGGGGTCCTACGAGCAGTACTTC. This codes for CASSYYNFPGQGSYEQYF.

The V call is TRBV18, the J call TRBJ1-2; tentatively, D is TRBD1 (5 bases). Germline V gives CDR1 KGHSH, CDR2 LQKENI. There are 16 residues in the CDR3. The V end lost 0 bases, the J end lost 4 bases, and 15 bases lay between the germline ends. The CDR3 loop reads CASSPPNDDSSYGYTF. In DNA, the CDR3 is TGTGCCAGCTCACCACCTAACGACGACAGCTCCTATGGCTACACCTTC.

This clone was observed a handful of times. The chain couples TRBV2 to TRBJ2-5; TRBD2 is a possible D gene (6 bases). Looked up from germline, CDR1 is SNHLY and CDR2 is FYNNEI. The V end was cut by 9 bases, the J end by 4 bases, with 27 bases between. This CDR3 is 17 amino acids long. CDR3 loop: CASTLLPLAPGRETQYF. The CDR3 region has the DNA TGTGCCAGTACTCTCCTTCCACTAGCTCCTGGGCGAGAGACCCAGTACTTC. Full variable domain (outside the CDR3, taken from reference TRBV2 and TRBJ2-5): EPEVTQTPSHQVTQMGQEVILRCVPISNHLYFYWYRQILGQKVEFLVSFYNNEISEKSEIFDDQFSVERPDGSNFTLKIRSTKLEDSAMYFCASTLLPLAPGRETQYFGPGTRLLVL.

This clone was recorded a few times. This chain links TRBV19 with TRBJ2-1; the match to TRBD2 covers 10 bases. V lost 7 bases, J lost 3 bases, and 3 bases stayed unmatched. The CDR3 contains 14 residues. CDR1 is LNHDA, CDR2 SQIVND, per germline (reference sequence). The CDR3 loop is CASTRTSGYNEQFF. The CDR3 DNA reads TGTGCCAGTACCAGGACTAGCGGCTACAATGAGCAGTTCTTC.

A note on this clone: Other DNA sequences in the same sample also yield this CDR3. This chain links TRBV27 with TRBJ1-2; unclear D gene. V was clipped by 3 bases and J by 2 bases, with 7 bases between them. CDR3 length equals 13 residues. Germline lookup yields CDR1 MNHEY and CDR2 SMNVEV (reference sequence). CDR3 region: CASSFAGNYGYTF. The CDR3 DNA follows: TGTGCCAGCAGTTTCGCGGGAAACTATGGCTACACCTTC.

The V call is TRBV14, the J call TRBJ2-1; D is unclear. This CDR3 region has 13 residues. Germline V CDR1 and CDR2: SGHDN, FVKESK. Trimming pared 2 bases from V and 5 bases from J, leaving 7 bases between. CDR3 protein: CASSQIANNEQFF. The CDR3 DNA reads TGTGCCAGCAGCCAAATCGCTAACAATGAGCAGTTCTTC.

This clone was picked up a small number of times. The chain employs TRBV6-5 and TRBJ2-3; 7 positions agree with TRBD2. Trimming at V came to 2 bases and at J to 7 bases, leaving 3 bases not matched to a gene. This CDR3 is 13 amino acids long. Germline V gene data show CDR1 as MNHEY and CDR2 as SVGAGI. The CDR3 loop reads CASSYGGGNTQYF. The DNA for the CDR3 is TGTGCCAGCAGTTACGGGGGGGGTAATACGCAGTATTTT.

The chain has TRBV29-1 and TRBJ2-7, with 9 bases that match TRBD2. V was clipped by 7 bases and J by 6 bases; unmatched bases: 10. The CDR3 is made up of 13 amino acids. The germline gives CDR1 SQVTM, CDR2 ANQGSEA. CDR3 in amino acids: CSALAGRGSEQYF. Here the CDR3 DNA reads TGCAGCGCCCTAGCGGGACGGGGGAGCGAGCAGTACTTC.